The clone carrying this T cell receptor beta chain appeared once. Libraries were prepared by immunoSEQ multiplex PCR; TCRdb keeps only in-frame clonotypes and omits some of them. Of around 4,100 clones listed, more than 65% are singletons. The sample comes from a study of immune evolution from preneoplasia to lung adenocarcinoma. Between the mid-2010s and the late 2010s, patients underwent resection in Japan or China. V lost 6 bases, J lost 6 bases, and 8 bases stayed unmatched. The CDR3 contains 14 residues. Germline V gene lookup returns CDR1 SGHRS and CDR2 YFSETQ. This receptor was taken from a person between 60 and 79 years old with lung adenocarcinoma. Sequences were obtained from FFPE adjacent normal lung tissue. This chain uses TRBV5-1 with TRBJ2-2, with TRBD1 matching 7 bases. CDR3: CASTPDRAPGELFF. DNA of the CDR3: TGCGCCAGCACTCCTGACAGGGCGCCCGGGGAGCTGTTTTTT.